The 18 T cell receptor beta chains below all came from one sample that was sequenced in a study of shared clonotypes between healthy human individuals. The data were produced by immunoSEQ multiplex PCR, yet TCRdb's version contains in-frame clones alone and is incomplete. The data contain 950,000 to 1,100,000 clones, approximately 70% of them singletons. What was sequenced was memory CD4+ T cells sorted from blood. Subset denoted: CD45RA-negative fraction. The receptors derive from a man aged 18 to 29 in good health.

This clone has just a few counts. The gene calls are TRBV6-6 and TRBJ2-1, with a weak D call TRBD1 (6 bases). The CDR3 loop spans 15 amino acids. Germline lookup yields CDR1 MNHNY and CDR2 SVGAGI (reference sequence). V shed 4 bases and J shed 5 bases, with 15 bases lying between them. This chain's CDR3 is CASSSHQGGHNEQFF. The DNA for the CDR3 is TGTGCCAGCAGTTCGCATCAAGGGGGACACAATGAGCAGTTCTTC.

V usage is TRBV18 and J usage is TRBJ2-2; 7 positions match TRBD1. V dropped 0 bases and J dropped 1; count of bases not matched to a gene: 2. The CDR3 has 16 residues. Germline V lookup: CDR1 KGHSH, CDR2 LQKENI. The CDR3 coding sequence is TGTGCCAGCTCACCACCGACAGGGATGAACACCGGGGAGCTGTTTTTT. It is translated as CASSPPTGMNTGELFF.

The chain links TRBV30 to TRBJ2-2; D call uncertain. Trimming shortened V by 2 bases and J by 0 bases, and 7 bases separated the two germline ends. Germline CDR1 is GTSNPN and CDR2 is SVGIG (reference sequence). The CDR3 spans 14 residues. In DNA form, the CDR3 reads TGTGCCTGGAGTTCCAGAACGAACACCGGGGAGCTGTTTTTT. Protein: CAWSSRTNTGELFF.

The chain joins TRBV15 to TRBJ1-3; a possible D gene is TRBD1 (6 bases). The CDR3 consists of 16 residues. The V end was cut by 0 bases, the J end by 0 bases, with 9 bases between. Per germline, CDR1 LNHNV and CDR2 YYDKDF (reference sequence). This CDR3 is CATSRETGPSGNTIYF. In DNA form, the CDR3 reads TGTGCCACCAGCAGAGAAACAGGGCCCTCTGGAAACACCATATATTTT.

This rearrangement joins TRBV6-1 to TRBJ1-2; 10 nucleotides line up with TRBD1. Germline CDR1 and CDR2: MNHNS and SASEGT. The CDR3 runs to 14 residues. V gave up 5 bases and J gave up 6 bases; unmatched junction bases: 6. CDR3 DNA: TGTGCCAGCAGTTTAGGACAGGGGGAAGATGGCTACACCTTC. It translates to CASSLGQGEDGYTF.

The genes are TRBV27 and TRBJ2-1; 11 positions match TRBD2. CDR1 is MNHEY and CDR2 is SMNVEV in the germline V gene (reference sequence). J was trimmed by 3 bases and V by 8 bases; bases with no gene match: 9. CDR3 length: 16 amino acids. Written as DNA, the CDR3 is TGTGCCAGCTCCCTAGCGGGGGGTCTCGGCTACAATGAGCAGTTCTTC. As protein: CASSLAGGLGYNEQFF.

The chain uses TRBV6-6 and TRBJ2-7; D might be TRBD1 (6 bases). V shed 6 bases and J shed 5 bases, with 11 bases lying between them. Per the germline V gene, CDR1 is MNHNY and CDR2 is SVGAGI (reference sequence). This CDR3 is built from 12 residues. The CDR3 DNA sequence: TGTGCCAGCAGCTCGCAGGGGAACGAGCAGTACTTC. The encoded protein is CASSSQGNEQYF.

This clone was seen a single time. V and J are TRBV6-1 and TRBJ2-6, with TRBD1 matching 7 bases. CDR1 and CDR2 from the germline V gene are MNHNS and SASEGT. Unmatched junction bases numbered 4, after V lost 4 bases and J lost 1 base. This CDR3 has 16 residues. This CDR3 reads CASSVGTASGANVLTF. Written as DNA, the CDR3 is TGTGCCAGCAGTGTGGGGACAGCATCTGGGGCCAACGTCCTGACTTTC.

There are a few counts of this clone. V and J are TRBV12-5 and TRBJ1-2; 7 bases are shared with TRBD1. The length of the CDR3 is 14 residues. CDR1 and CDR2 (germline): LGHNT, FRNRAP. Trimming took 8 bases from V and 0 from J; bases not matched to a gene: 6. For the CDR3, the DNA is TGTGCTAGTAGCGGGGACAGCCCTAACTATGGCTACACCTTC. This gives the protein CASSGDSPNYGYTF.

The V call is TRBV29-1, the J call TRBJ2-5; D uncertain. This CDR3 comprises 15 residues. Germline V CDR1 and CDR2: SQVTM, ANQGSEA. The V end was cut by 5 bases, the J end by 0 bases, with 16 bases between. The CDR3 region is CSVIDLPLYQETQYF. In DNA form, the CDR3 reads TGCAGCGTTATTGACCTCCCCTTGTACCAAGAGACCCAGTACTTC.

J is TRBJ2-3 and V is TRBV7-9; perhaps TRBD1 as D (5 bases). V was shortened by 3 bases and J by 2 bases, with 12 bases between the two germline ends. The CDR3 contains 15 residues. Germline V gives CDR1 SEHNR, CDR2 FQNEAQ (reference sequence). CDR3 sequence reads: CASSFRQQITDTQYF. CDR3 coding DNA: TGTGCCAGCAGCTTTCGACAGCAAATCACAGATACGCAGTATTTT.

This clone was seen more than once but under ten times. The chain carries TRBV5-1 and TRBJ2-5; 13 bases align to TRBD2. Per the germline V gene, CDR1 is SGHRS and CDR2 is YFSETQ. J lost 5 bases, V lost 2 bases, and 3 bases had no gene match. The CDR3 runs 15 residues. In DNA, the CDR3 is TGCGCCAGCAGCTTCGGGACTAGCGGGGTTGAGACCCAGTACTTC. Residues: CASSFGTSGVETQYF.

The CDR3 nucleotides are TGTGCCAGCAGCGCCACAGGGGGCTTCACTGAAGCTTTCTTT. It specifies CASSATGGFTEAFF. The chain employs TRBV7-2 and TRBJ1-1; 9 bases are a match to TRBD1. The CDR3 covers 14 residues. Germline V gene sequence: CDR1 SGHTA, CDR2 FQGNSA. The junction had 5 bases not matched to a gene; V was cut back by 5 bases and J by 4 bases.

The chain combines TRBV7-2 with TRBJ2-5; possibly TRBD1 or TRBD2 for D (6 bases each). CDR3 size: 14 residues. Germline assignment: CDR1 SGHTA and CDR2 FQGNSA. Trimming removed 5 bases from V and 5 bases from J, with 15 bases in between. CDR3 nucleotides: TGTGCCAGCAGCACTCGACAGGCGGGGGAGACCCAGTACTTC. Amino acid sequence: CASSTRQAGETQYF.

In its sample, this clone was seen a few times. The chain recombines TRBV7-6 with TRBJ2-4, with D tentatively TRBD1 or TRBD2 (6 bases each). This CDR3 is built from 13 residues. The V end was cut by 5 bases, the J end by 7 bases, with 12 bases between. Germline V gene sequence: CDR1 SGHVS, CDR2 FNYEAQ. The CDR3 reads CASSPGASNIQYF. In DNA, the CDR3 is TGTGCCAGCAGCCCGGGGGCTAGTAACATTCAGTACTTC.

This clone was picked up one time. The rearrangement uses TRBV14 and TRBJ2-1; no definite D call. V gave up 1 base and J gave up 7 bases, with 5 bases separating them. This CDR3 is built from 12 residues. Germline V CDR1 and CDR2: SGHDN, FVKESK. CDR3 protein: CASSQAWNEQFF. The DNA of the CDR3 is TGTGCCAGCAGCCAAGCATGGAATGAGCAGTTCTTC.

The chain uses TRBV5-1 and TRBJ2-5; TRBD1 might be the D (6 bases). Germline values: CDR1 SGHRS, CDR2 YFSETQ. Trimming took 2 bases from V and 2 from J, leaving 10 bases between them. CDR3 length equals 14 residues. DNA of the CDR3: TGCGCCAGCAGCTTTCAGGGGACGCAAGAGACCCAGTACTTC. It yields the protein CASSFQGTQETQYF. The whole variable domain, remainder taken from reference TRBV5-1 and TRBJ2-5, is KAGVTQTPRYLIKTRGQQVTLSCSPISGHRSVSWYQQTPGQGLQFLFEYFSETQRNKGNFPGRFSGRQFSNSRSEMNVSTLELGDSALYLCASSFQGTQETQYFGPGTRLLVL.

There are a few counts of this clone. The same CDR3 is also encoded by other DNA sequences in this sample. The chain has TRBV5-1 and TRBJ2-1; 11 nucleotides match TRBD2. This CDR3 is built from 16 residues. After removal of 1 base from V and 1 base from J, the junction contained 1 base not matched to a gene. Germline loops: CDR1 SGHRS, CDR2 YFSETQ. The CDR3 sequence: CASSLTSGGSYNEQFF. DNA of the CDR3: TGCGCCAGCAGCTTGACTAGCGGGGGATCCTACAATGAGCAGTTCTTC. Filled out from reference TRBV5-1 and TRBJ2-1, the complete variable domain reads KAGVTQTPRYLIKTRGQQVTLSCSPISGHRSVSWYQQTPGQGLQFLFEYFSETQRNKGNFPGRFSGRQFSNSRSEMNVSTLELGDSALYLCASSLTSGGSYNEQFFGPGTRLTVL.